This T cell receptor (beta chain) came from a study of T-cell reconstitution after alpha-beta-depleted transplantation in children. Regarding the study as a whole: Newly generated T cells supplied most T-cell counts and diversity one year post-transplant. There were some patients whose high TCRbeta diversity at day 60 came from surviving recipient T cells and thymic progenitors. Approximately two months post-transplant, alpha-beta T cells reportedly originated from several hundred expanded graft clones.

Researchers prepared the TCRbeta library using unique molecular identifiers, the study reports. TCRdb reprocessed the PCR reads via MiXCR and lists one record per CDR3 protein. Of some 200,000 distinct CDR3 sequences listed, 7.5% to 9.5% are singletons. CDR1 is KGHSH and CDR2 is LQKENI in the germline V gene. The CDR3 is 18 amino acids. V was pared by 1 base and J by 0 bases, with 16 bases between. With respect to this clonotype: What it recognizes is unknown.

The chain carries TRBV18 and TRBJ2-4; D tentatively reads TRBD1 or TRBD2 (6 bases each). The sequencing here drew on PBMCs, mostly from graft donor cells, taken 360 days after TCRalphabeta/CD19-depleted stem cell transplant. The sequence was obtained from a male patient aged 2 to 10 who had a stem cell transplant for acute myeloid leukemia, so the T cells may come from the graft donor. CDR3 sequence (DNA): TGTGCCAGCTCACCACGTTACCGGGGGCCTCTAGCCAAAAACATTCAGTACTTC. Protein sequence: CASSPRYRGPLAKNIQYF.